This T cell receptor (beta chain) was observed in a study of shared clonotypes between healthy human individuals. CD45RO-negative, CCR7-selected cells formed the naive CD8 fraction, which excluded terminally differentiated effector memory CD45RA+ cells. Some clones are missing from TCRdb's copy, which holds only in-frame ones; the method was immunoSEQ multiplex PCR. The sample shows nearly 2 million clones, around 96% of them seen only once. V lost 4 bases and J lost 5; bases outside the gene matches: 11. CDR1 SEHNR and CDR2 FQNEAQ come from the germline V gene (reference sequence). The CDR3 has 15 amino acids. Study-level points and caveats: Relative to their counterparts shared across all four donors, non-shared clonotypes exhibited diminished generation probabilities. Larger estimated richness was generally seen in naive subsets than in memory subsets. Despite large depth, sorted-subset datasets appeared incompletely sequenced.

About this clone itself: Its matching antigen is unknown.

Sequencing input: naive CD8+ T cells sorted from blood. The chain employs TRBV7-9 and TRBJ2-7, with 7 bases fitting TRBD2. The receptor's source is a man aged 18 to 29 in good health. The CDR3 nucleotides are TGTGCCAGCAGCTCATGGGCAAGCGGGGCCGACGAGCAGTACTTC. Amino acids: CASSSWASGADEQYF. Based on the CDR3 plus reference TRBV7-9 and TRBJ2-7, the full variable domain is DTGVSQNPRHKITKRGQNVTFRCDPISEHNRLYWYRQTLGQGPEFLTYFQNEAQLEKSRLLSDRFSAERPKGSFSTLEIQRTEQGDSAMYLCASSSWASGADEQYFGPGTRLTVT.